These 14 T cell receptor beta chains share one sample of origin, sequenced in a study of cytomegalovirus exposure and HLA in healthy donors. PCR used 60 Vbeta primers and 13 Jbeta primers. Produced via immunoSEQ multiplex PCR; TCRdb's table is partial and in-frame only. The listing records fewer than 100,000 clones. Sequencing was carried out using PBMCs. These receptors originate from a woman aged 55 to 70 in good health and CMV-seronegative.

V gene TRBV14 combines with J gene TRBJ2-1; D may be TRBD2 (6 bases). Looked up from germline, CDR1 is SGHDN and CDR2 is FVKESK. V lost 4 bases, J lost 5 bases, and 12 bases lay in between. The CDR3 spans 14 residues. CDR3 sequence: CASSPPSAHNEQFF. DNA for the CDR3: TGTGCCAGCAGCCCCCCTAGCGCCCACAATGAGCAGTTCTTC.

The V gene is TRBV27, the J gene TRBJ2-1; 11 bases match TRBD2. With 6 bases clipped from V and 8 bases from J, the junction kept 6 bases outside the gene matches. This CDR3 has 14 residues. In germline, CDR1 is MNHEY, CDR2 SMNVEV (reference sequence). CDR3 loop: CASRLAGVWDEQFF. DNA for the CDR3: TGTGCCAGCAGACTAGCGGGAGTTTGGGATGAGCAGTTCTTC.

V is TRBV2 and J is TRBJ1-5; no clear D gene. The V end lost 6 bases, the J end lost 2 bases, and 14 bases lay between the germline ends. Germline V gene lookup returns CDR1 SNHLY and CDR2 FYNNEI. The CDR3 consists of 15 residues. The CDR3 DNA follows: TGTGCCAGCAGCGCTGGGGAGGGAGGCAATCAGCCCCAGCATTTT. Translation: CASSAGEGGNQPQHF.

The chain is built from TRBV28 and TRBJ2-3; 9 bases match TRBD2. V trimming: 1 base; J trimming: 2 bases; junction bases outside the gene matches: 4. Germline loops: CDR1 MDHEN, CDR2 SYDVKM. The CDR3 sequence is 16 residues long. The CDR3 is CASSLSAGGPTDTQYF. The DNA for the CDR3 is TGTGCCAGCAGTTTATCTGCGGGAGGGCCCACAGATACGCAGTATTTT.

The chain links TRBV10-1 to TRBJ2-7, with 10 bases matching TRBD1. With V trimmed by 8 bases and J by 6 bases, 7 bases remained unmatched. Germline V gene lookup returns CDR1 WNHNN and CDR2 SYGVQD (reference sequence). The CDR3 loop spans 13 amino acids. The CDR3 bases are TGCGCCAGCTCAAGGACAGGGGGTTTCGAGCAGTACTTC. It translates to CASSRTGGFEQYF.

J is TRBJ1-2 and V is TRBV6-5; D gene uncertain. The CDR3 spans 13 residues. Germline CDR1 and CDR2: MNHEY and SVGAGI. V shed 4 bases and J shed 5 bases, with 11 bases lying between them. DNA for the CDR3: TGTGCCAGCAGTTTCGAGGGCTCTTATGGCTACACCTTC. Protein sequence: CASSFEGSYGYTF.

Here the CDR3 reads CASSQGRATNKKLFF. The CDR3 DNA sequence: TGCGCCAGCAGCCAAGGGAGGGCTACAAATAAAAAACTGTTTTTT. J is TRBJ1-4 and V is TRBV4-3; D is uncertain. This CDR3 has 15 amino acids. V was trimmed by 1 base and J by 9 bases, leaving 15 bases between them. The germline V gene encodes CDR1 LGHNA and CDR2 YSLEER.

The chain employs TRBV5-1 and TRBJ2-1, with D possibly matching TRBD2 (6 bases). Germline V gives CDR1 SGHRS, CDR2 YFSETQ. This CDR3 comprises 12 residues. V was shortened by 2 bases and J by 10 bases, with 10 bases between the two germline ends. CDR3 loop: CASSFSRGEQFF. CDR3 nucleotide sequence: TGCGCCAGCAGCTTCAGCCGGGGGGAGCAGTTCTTC.

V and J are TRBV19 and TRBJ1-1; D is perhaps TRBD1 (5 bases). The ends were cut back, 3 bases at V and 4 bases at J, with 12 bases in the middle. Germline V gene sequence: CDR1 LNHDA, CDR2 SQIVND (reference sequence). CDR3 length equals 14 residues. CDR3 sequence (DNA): TGTGCCAGTAGTATTACCCCTGACAGCACTGAAGCTTTCTTT. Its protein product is CASSITPDSTEAFF. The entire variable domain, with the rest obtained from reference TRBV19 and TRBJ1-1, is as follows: DGGITQSPKYLFRKEGQNVTLSCEQNLNHDAMYWYRQDPGQGLRLIYYSQIVNDFQKGDIAEGYSVSREKKESFPLTVTSAQKNPTAFYLCASSITPDSTEAFFGQGTRLTVV.

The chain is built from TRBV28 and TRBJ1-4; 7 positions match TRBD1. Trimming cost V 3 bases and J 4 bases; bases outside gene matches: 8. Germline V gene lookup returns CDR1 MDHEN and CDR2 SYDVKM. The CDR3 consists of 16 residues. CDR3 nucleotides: TGTGCCAGCAGTTTGGCATCACAGGGGTTTAATGAAAAACTGTTTTTT. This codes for CASSLASQGFNEKLFF.

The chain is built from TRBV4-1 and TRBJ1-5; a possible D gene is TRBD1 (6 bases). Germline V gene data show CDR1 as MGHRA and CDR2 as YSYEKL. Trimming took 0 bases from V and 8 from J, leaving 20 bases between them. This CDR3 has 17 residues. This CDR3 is CASSQDLGAGNMKPQHF. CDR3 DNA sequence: TGCGCCAGCAGCCAAGATCTGGGGGCCGGCAATATGAAGCCCCAGCATTTT.

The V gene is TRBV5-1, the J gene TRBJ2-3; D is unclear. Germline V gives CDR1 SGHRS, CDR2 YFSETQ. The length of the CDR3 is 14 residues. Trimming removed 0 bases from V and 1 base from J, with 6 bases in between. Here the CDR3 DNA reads TGCGCCAGCAGCTTGGAACGGGGCACAGATACGCAGTATTTT. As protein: CASSLERGTDTQYF.

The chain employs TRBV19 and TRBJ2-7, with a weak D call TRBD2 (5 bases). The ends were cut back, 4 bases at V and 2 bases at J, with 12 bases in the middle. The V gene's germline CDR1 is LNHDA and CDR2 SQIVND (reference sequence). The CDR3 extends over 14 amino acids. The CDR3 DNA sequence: TGTGCCAGTAGTACCCTAGACGGGACCTACGAGCAGTACTTC. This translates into CASSTLDGTYEQYF.

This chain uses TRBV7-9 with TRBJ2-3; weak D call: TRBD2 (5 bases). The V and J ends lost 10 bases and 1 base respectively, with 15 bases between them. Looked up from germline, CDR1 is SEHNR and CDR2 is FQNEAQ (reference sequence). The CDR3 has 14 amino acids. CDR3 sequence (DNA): TGTGCCACCCGACTACCTATAGGCACAGATACGCAGTATTTT. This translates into CATRLPIGTDTQYF.